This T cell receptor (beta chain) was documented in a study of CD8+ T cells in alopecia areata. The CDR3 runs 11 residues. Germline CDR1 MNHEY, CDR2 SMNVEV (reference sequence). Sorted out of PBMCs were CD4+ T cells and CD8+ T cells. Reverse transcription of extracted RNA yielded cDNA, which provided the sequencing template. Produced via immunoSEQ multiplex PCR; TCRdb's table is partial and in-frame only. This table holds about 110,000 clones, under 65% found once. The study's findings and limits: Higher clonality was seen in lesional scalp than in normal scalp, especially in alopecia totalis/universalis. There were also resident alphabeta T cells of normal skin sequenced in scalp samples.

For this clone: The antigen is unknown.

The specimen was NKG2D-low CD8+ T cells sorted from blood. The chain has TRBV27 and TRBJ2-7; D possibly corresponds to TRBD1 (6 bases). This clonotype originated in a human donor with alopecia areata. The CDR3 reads CLQGYSYEQYF. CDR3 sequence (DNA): TGTCTACAGGGATACTCCTACGAGCAGTACTTC.